The rows below give T cell receptor beta chains drawn from one sample of a study of T cell repertoires in ileal Crohn's disease. The method was immunoSEQ multiplex PCR; TCRdb's version includes in-frame clones alone and lacks a portion of them. Among about 62,000 clones listed, about 89% were seen once. The sample consisted of ileal tissue. The source is an adult with Crohn's disease. The CDR3 runs from the conserved cysteine through the conserved F or W. A D gene is named only where the DNA matches it firmly. Clone sizes are given selectively: once, few, many, or a class where the clone is expanded.

D: TRBD1
V: TRBV11-2
J: TRBJ1-1
size: NA
DNA: TGTGCCAGCAGCTTAATCTCGACAGGGTCGAAGGAAGCTTTCTTT
CDR3: CASSLISTGSKEAFF

D: NA
V: TRBV28
J: TRBJ1-2
size: NA
DNA: TGTGCCAGCGGAGGAACAGGGTCTTATGGCTACACCTTC
CDR3: CASGGTGSYGYTF

D: NA
V: TRBV4-3
J: TRBJ1-2
size: few
DNA: TGCGCCAGCAGCCAAGACAGGGGCTATGGCTACACCTTC
CDR3: CASSQDRGYGYTF

D: NA
V: TRBV7-9
J: TRBJ1-6
size: NA
DNA: TGTGCCAGCAGCCAACAGGGAAATAGCTATAATTCACCCCTCCACTTT
CDR3: CASSQQGNSYNSPLHF

D: TRBD1
V: TRBV19
J: TRBJ1-1
size: once
DNA: TGTGCCAGTAGTACAGGGGGCCTGGGGACTGAAGCTTTCTTT
CDR3: CASSTGGLGTEAFF

D: NA
V: TRBV6-1
J: TRBJ1-3
size: few
DNA: TGTGCCAGCAGTGAAAGCGGTCCGGGTTATGGAAACACCATATATTTT
CDR3: CASSESGPGYGNTIYF

D: TRBD1
V: TRBV27
J: TRBJ2-2
size: NA
DNA: TGTGCCAGCAGTTTATTGCCGGGACAGGGGAATCCGAACACCGGGGAGCTGTTTTTT
CDR3: CASSLLPGQGNPNTGELFF

D: NA
V: TRBV4-1
J: TRBJ2-7
size: NA
DNA: TGCGCCAGACAGCCGGTTTCCCATTGTGACTACGAGCAGTACTTC
CDR3: CARQPVSHCDYEQYF

D: TRBD1
V: TRBV4-1
J: TRBJ2-1
size: once
DNA: TGCGCCAGCAGCCCTTCTCAGGGGGGGACAGGGGGCATCCTCAATGAGCAGTTCTTC
CDR3: CASSPSQGGTGGILNEQFF

D: NA
V: TRBV27
J: TRBJ1-3
size: NA
DNA: TGTGCCAGCAGTGCACGACTACAGGGAAACACCATATATTTT
CDR3: CASSARLQGNTIYF

D: NA
V: TRBV4-3
J: TRBJ1-4
size: few
DNA: TGCGCCAGCAGCCGACAGGTGAATGAAAAACTGTTTTTT
CDR3: CASSRQVNEKLFF

D: NA
V: TRBV14
J: TRBJ1-6
size: NA
DNA: TGTGCCAGCAGCCACCTCCATTCACCCCTCCACTTT
CDR3: CASSHLHSPLHF

D: TRBD1
V: TRBV27
J: TRBJ1-2
size: NA
DNA: TGTGCCAGCAGTCCGCGGACAGGGGGCTACACCTTC
CDR3: CASSPRTGGYTF

D: TRBD1
V: TRBV4-1
J: TRBJ1-2
size: NA
DNA: TGCGCCAGCCAAACCGCCGGGACAGGGGCCTATGGCTACACCTTC
CDR3: CASQTAGTGAYGYTF

D: NA
V: TRBV15
J: TRBJ1-2
size: NA
DNA: TGTGCCACCAGCGAGGCTACTCCTAACTATGGCTACACCTTC
CDR3: CATSEATPNYGYTF

D: NA
V: TRBV27
J: TRBJ2-7
size: NA
DNA: TGTGCCAGCAGTTTGCGGCCCCACTACGAGCAGTACTTC
CDR3: CASSLRPHYEQYF

D: NA
V: TRBV6-5
J: TRBJ1-2
size: NA
DNA: TGTGCCAGCAGTCCCCAGGGTCGAGGTGGCTACACCTTC
CDR3: CASSPQGRGGYTF

D: TRBD2
V: TRBV4-2
J: TRBJ2-4
size: few
DNA: TGTGCCAGCAGCCAAGAGGCCACTAGCGGGCAAAACATTCAGTACTTC
CDR3: CASSQEATSGQNIQYF

D: NA
V: TRBV11-2
J: TRBJ1-2
size: NA
DNA: TGTGCCAGCAGCTTAGTAGAGTCCTTTGTTGGCTACACCTTC
CDR3: CASSLVESFVGYTF

D: TRBD1
V: TRBV6-1
J: TRBJ1-1
size: once
DNA: TGTGCCAGCAGAGTGACAGGGCAGAACACTGAAGCTTTCTTT
CDR3: CASRVTGQNTEAFF

D: TRBD1
V: TRBV5-5
J: TRBJ2-7
size: NA
DNA: TGTGCCAGCAGCCCTGTAGAGGGGGCGTACGAGCAGTACTTC
CDR3: CASSPVEGAYEQYF

D: TRBD1
V: TRBV5-1
J: TRBJ2-2
size: NA
DNA: TGCGCCAGCATGAAGCTGGAATATGACAGGGGGGTCGACGGGGAGCTGTTTTTT
CDR3: CASMKLEYDRGVDGELFF

D: NA
V: TRBV5-6
J: TRBJ2-5
size: NA
DNA: TGTGCCAGCAGCGGATTAGGAGCCGGGGGAGAGACCCAGTACTTC
CDR3: CASSGLGAGGETQYF

D: NA
V: TRBV19
J: TRBJ2-2
size: NA
DNA: TGTGCCAGTAGTATCCCCGACACTTACACCGGGGAGCTGTTTTTT
CDR3: CASSIPDTYTGELFF

D: TRBD2
V: TRBV27
J: TRBJ2-3
size: NA
DNA: TGTGCCAGCAGTTTAGGAGCGGGAGGGTCAGATACGCAGTATTTT
CDR3: CASSLGAGGSDTQYF

D: NA
V: TRBV6-4
J: TRBJ2-3
size: NA
DNA: TGTGCCAGCAGTGATAGTCTAGCCGGCACAGATACGCAGTATTTT
CDR3: CASSDSLAGTDTQYF

D: NA
V: TRBV18
J: TRBJ1-2
size: NA
DNA: TGTGCCAGCTCACCGACAGCGAACTATGGCTACACCTTC
CDR3: CASSPTANYGYTF

D: TRBD2
V: TRBV11-3
J: TRBJ2-3
size: NA
DNA: TGTGCCAGCAGCGTCGGACTAGCGGGGACAGATACGCAGTATTTT
CDR3: CASSVGLAGTDTQYF

D: TRBD1
V: TRBV19
J: TRBJ1-4
size: NA
DNA: TGTGCCAGTAGTATAGAGAGGGGGCGAGATGAAAAACTGTTTTTT
CDR3: CASSIERGRDEKLFF

D: TRBD2
V: TRBV28
J: TRBJ2-3
size: NA
DNA: TGTGCCAGCAGTTTATTATCGGCGGGGGGGGACGCACTTACGCAGTATTTT
CDR3: CASSLLSAGGDALTQYF

D: NA
V: TRBV7-6
J: TRBJ1-3
size: NA
DNA: TGTGCCAGCAGCCGTAACCCAGGTTTCTCTGGAAACACCATATATTTT
CDR3: CASSRNPGFSGNTIYF